The T cell receptor beta chain described here comes from a study of blood T cell repertoires in COVID-19. Across the study: From the United States, Italy and Spain came samples of acute and convalescent COVID-19. PBMCs, B-cell-depleted T cells, or T cells were the source of the cDNA or gDNA that made up the material.

Methods used by the authors: Researchers report that nucleated cell counts were estimated from reference gene primer amplification. The repertoire was sequenced with immunoSEQ multiplex PCR; TCRdb's copy has only in-frame clones and lacks some. V and J calls and clone size follow that table, whereas D and trimming were derived from the DNA. The table includes about 140,000 clones, 76% detected once. CDR3 length: 15 residues. Germline V gene sequence: CDR1 SEHNR, CDR2 FQNEAQ (reference sequence). The J segment lost 2 bases and the V segment lost 5 bases, leaving 5 bases of the junction unmatched. The J gene is TRBJ1-1, the V gene TRBV7-9; 10 nucleotides agree with TRBD1. The sequence derives from a woman aged 80 or older with active or convalescent COVID-19. Material: peripheral blood. The CDR3 coding sequence is TGTGCCAGCAGCCGTGAGACAGGGGGCAACACTGAAGCTTTCTTT. Protein: CASSRETGGNTEAFF.